This TCR beta chain was captured in a study of blood T cell repertoires in COVID-19 (dated by TCRdb to 2018 to 2021). Regarding the complete study: Collaborator samples came from the United States, Italy and Spain and covered acute and convalescent phases of COVID-19. The material from the prospective study consisted of cDNA or gDNA derived from T cells, B-cell-depleted T cells, or PBMCs. Subjects who had been exposed to COVID-19, were actively infected with it, or had recovered from it provided the deeply sampled blood TCRbeta repertoires that made up the dataset. The repertoires were released in a freely available public database intended as a resource for research on the immune response to SARS-CoV-2. The samples were drawn from the first 160 participants of the ongoing ImmuneRACE study and from over 950 subjects provided by 6 global collaborators. Sample metadata almost always included a de-identified subject ID, COVID-19 status, age in years and sex. Where available, HLA class I and class II types were taken from metadata supplied by the sample provider and were not determined by assay-based typing.

TCRbeta CDR3 regions were amplified from genomic DNA using the immunoSEQ Assay, a bias-controlled multiplex PCR. As for the authors' bioinformatics: The number of nucleated cells in each sample was estimated by amplification of reference gene primers within the assay. To quantify the absolute abundance of each unique TCRbeta CDR3 rearrangement, sequence reads were collapsed and filtered. Productive Simpson clonality was computed per sample as the square root of Simpson's diversity index over productive rearrangements. TCRdb re-hosts the immuneACCESS table, in-frame sequences only. Its copies lack some clones; in the studies checked, an unresolved V gene accounts for under half of them, and the cause for the rest is not known. V and J calls and clone size are copied from that table; D and trimming were computed from the DNA. The table for this sample lists 150,000 to 200,000 clones; 86% of them were counted only once. The top ten clonotypes cover around 3.5% of the sample.

Whole blood was collected in K2EDTA tubes by collaborating institutions according to the institutions' own protocols. For TCRbeta analysis, collaborators shipped samples in one of three forms: frozen whole blood, isolated PBMCs, or DNA extracted from either of those sample types. This clone showed up just a few times. Its specific antigen is unknown. Base-call qualities are not available, and no considerably larger clone is one nucleotide away. The junction shows trimming of 0 bases on V and 7 bases on J, plus 12 bases between the germline ends. The CDR3, from cysteine to phenylalanine, totals 13 residues. Only the CDR3 DNA is retained, 39 bases long and in frame from the first base. Per the germline V gene (reference sequence), GTSNPN is the CDR1 and SVGIG is the CDR2. Points the paper makes about the study in general: The quantity of clinical and demographic metadata differed by source and by participant and was supplied without curation.

The TCR sequence derives from a man between 70 and 80 years old with acute or convalescent COVID-19. Recombination linked TRBV30 to TRBJ1-1; the D gene is perhaps TRBD1, on 5 matching bases. The sequenced sample was peripheral blood. In nucleotide form, the sequence is TGTGCCTGGAGTGTACTAAGGGGCGGTGAAGCTTTCTTT. It is translated as CAWSVLRGGEAFF.